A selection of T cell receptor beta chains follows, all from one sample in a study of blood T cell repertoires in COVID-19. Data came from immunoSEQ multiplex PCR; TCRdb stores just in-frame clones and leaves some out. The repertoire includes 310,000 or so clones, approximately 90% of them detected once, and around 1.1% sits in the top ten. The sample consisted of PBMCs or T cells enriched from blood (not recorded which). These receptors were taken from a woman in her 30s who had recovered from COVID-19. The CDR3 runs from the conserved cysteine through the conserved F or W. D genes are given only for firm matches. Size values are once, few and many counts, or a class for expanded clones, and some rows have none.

DNA: TGTGCCAGCAGCTTATTCCAGGGGGGATTTCGGACGAACACCGGGGAGCTGTTTTTT
CDR3: CASSLFQGGFRTNTGELFF
V: TRBV7-2
D: NA
size: NA
J: TRBJ2-2

DNA: TGCGCCAGCAGCGGGCGCCAAGAGACCCAGTACTTC
CDR3: CASSGRQETQYF
V: TRBV5-1
D: NA
size: once
J: TRBJ2-5

DNA: TGCGCCAGCAGCCAAGAGGTGAAGGGACAGGGAATAACAGATACGCAGTATTTT
CDR3: CASSQEVKGQGITDTQYF
V: TRBV4-1
D: TRBD1
size: NA
J: TRBJ2-3

DNA: TGTGCCAGCACAGGGTCCCTGACCTACGAGCAGTACTTC
CDR3: CASTGSLTYEQYF
V: TRBV28
D: NA
size: NA
J: TRBJ2-7

DNA: TGTGCCAGCAGCAGCGAAGGGACTGCCAATTCACCCCTCCACTTT
CDR3: CASSSEGTANSPLHF
V: TRBV5-4
D: NA
size: NA
J: TRBJ1-6

DNA: TGTGCCAGCAGGGTCGCGGGCTCCTACAATGAGCAGTTCTTC
CDR3: CASRVAGSYNEQFF
V: TRBV14
D: NA
size: NA
J: TRBJ2-1

DNA: TGTGCCAGCTCAGGTCCCGGGACAGGGTTCGAGCAGTACTTC
CDR3: CASSGPGTGFEQYF
V: TRBV18
D: TRBD1
size: NA
J: TRBJ2-7

DNA: TGTGCCAGCAGCTTAGACCTAGCGGATACCTACGAGCAGTACTTC
CDR3: CASSLDLADTYEQYF
V: TRBV7-2
D: TRBD2
size: NA
J: TRBJ2-7

DNA: TGTGCCAGCAGCTTACAGGGGACTGAAGCTTTCTTT
CDR3: CASSLQGTEAFF
V: TRBV28
D: TRBD1
size: once
J: TRBJ1-1

DNA: TGTGCCAGCAACGTGGCGGGACAGGGCAACTATGGCTACACCTTC
CDR3: CASNVAGQGNYGYTF
V: TRBV28
D: TRBD1
size: NA
J: TRBJ1-2

DNA: TGTGCCAGCAGTGAAGAACTAGCGGGGGGCTTTGAGCAGTTCTTC
CDR3: CASSEELAGGFEQFF
V: TRBV2
D: TRBD2
size: NA
J: TRBJ2-1

DNA: TGTGCCAGCAGGGTAGGGCGGGAGTGGGCCGACCATCAAGAGACCCAGTACTTC
CDR3: CASRVGREWADHQETQYF
V: TRBV21-1
D: NA
size: NA
J: TRBJ2-5

DNA: TGTGCCAGCAGCCTTGCGGTAGGTAGCGTACTGATTGTGCAGTTCTTC
CDR3: CASSLAVGSVLIVQFF
V: TRBV5-5
D: NA
size: NA
J: TRBJ2-1

DNA: TGTGCCAGTAGTATTAAAGGGCCGGGACTAGCGGGTTACAATGAGCAGTTCTTC
CDR3: CASSIKGPGLAGYNEQFF
V: TRBV19
D: TRBD2
size: few
J: TRBJ2-1

DNA: TGTGCCAGCAGCCCACTAGCTTTCCCAAGGGAAGAGCAGTACTTC
CDR3: CASSPLAFPREEQYF
V: TRBV6-2/TRBV6-3
D: NA
size: NA
J: TRBJ2-7

DNA: TGTGCCAGCAGCCAAGAATGGTCTAGCGGGAACGGTGAGCAGTTCTTC
CDR3: CASSQEWSSGNGEQFF
V: TRBV3-1/TRBV3-2
D: TRBD2
size: NA
J: TRBJ2-1

DNA: TGTGCCAGCAGTTTATTTAGGGGGACAGGGGACACCGGGGAGCTGTTTTTT
CDR3: CASSLFRGTGDTGELFF
V: TRBV28
D: TRBD1
size: NA
J: TRBJ2-2

DNA: TGTGCCAGCACCTCCCCAGCTTCGGGCAGGGGGCCGTTTAATGAGCAGTTCTTC
CDR3: CASTSPASGRGPFNEQFF
V: TRBV28
D: TRBD1
size: NA
J: TRBJ2-1

DNA: TGTGCCACCAGCGGACCTAGCGGACCCACAGATACGCAGTATTTT
CDR3: CATSGPSGPTDTQYF
V: TRBV15
D: TRBD2
size: NA
J: TRBJ2-3

DNA: TGTGCGATTAGCCGCGGGAGCGCAGATACGCAGTATTTT
CDR3: CAISRGSADTQYF
V: TRBV27
D: TRBD2
size: NA
J: TRBJ2-3

DNA: TGCGCCAGCAGCTCCTCCGGGACAGGGGAACGCGAGCAGTACTTC
CDR3: CASSSSGTGEREQYF
V: TRBV5-1
D: TRBD1
size: NA
J: TRBJ2-7

DNA: TGTGCCAGCAGTACAGGGGGCGCGAGAGCTTTCTTT
CDR3: CASSTGGARAFF
V: TRBV27
D: TRBD1
size: once
J: TRBJ1-1

DNA: TGTGCCAGCAGGGATGACAGGGATGGGGACTATGGCTACACCTTC
CDR3: CASRDDRDGDYGYTF
V: TRBV6-5
D: TRBD1
size: NA
J: TRBJ1-2

DNA: TGTGCCACCACCGGGACAGGTATAATGAACACTGAAGCTTTCTTT
CDR3: CATTGTGIMNTEAFF
V: TRBV19
D: TRBD1
size: once
J: TRBJ1-1

DNA: TGTGCCAGCAGCCCTTTCGGGGTGACAGGGATGGGGAAGGGCTACACCTTC
CDR3: CASSPFGVTGMGKGYTF
V: TRBV7-2
D: TRBD1
size: NA
J: TRBJ1-2

DNA: TGTGCCAGCAGCTTAGGGGACAGGCCAGCCGGGGGTGAGCAGTTCTTC
CDR3: CASSLGDRPAGGEQFF
V: TRBV13
D: NA
size: NA
J: TRBJ2-1

DNA: TGTGCCAGCAGTTTCACAAAGAACACTGAAGCTTTCTTT
CDR3: CASSFTKNTEAFF
V: TRBV12-3/TRBV12-4
D: NA
size: NA
J: TRBJ1-1

DNA: TGTGCCTGGGACTCAGGGGTAGATCAGCCCCAGCATTTT
CDR3: CAWDSGVDQPQHF
V: TRBV30
D: NA
size: NA
J: TRBJ1-5

DNA: TGTGCCAGCAGCAACGGACAGGGGCCCTACGAGCAGTACTTC
CDR3: CASSNGQGPYEQYF
V: TRBV7-9
D: TRBD1
size: NA
J: TRBJ2-7

DNA: TGTGCCAGCAGCTTGTCATCAGGGGCCAGCACAGATACGCAGTATTTT
CDR3: CASSLSSGASTDTQYF
V: TRBV5-8
D: NA
size: NA
J: TRBJ2-3

DNA: TGTGCCAGCACCTCGGGGGGAAACTATGGCTACACCTTC
CDR3: CASTSGGNYGYTF
V: TRBV6-5
D: NA
size: NA
J: TRBJ1-2

DNA: TGTGCCAGCTCACCATTTATTGGCGGGAGCCAGGCAGATACGCAGTATTTT
CDR3: CASSPFIGGSQADTQYF
V: TRBV18
D: TRBD2
size: NA
J: TRBJ2-3

DNA: TGTGCCAGCAGCTTAGTACCAGGGGGCCGTTCACCCCTCCACTTT
CDR3: CASSLVPGGRSPLHF
V: TRBV7-3
D: TRBD1
size: NA
J: TRBJ1-6

DNA: TGTGCCTGGAATGAGCGGGCGGGGGGTAACACTGAAGCTTTCTTT
CDR3: CAWNERAGGNTEAFF
V: TRBV30
D: NA
size: NA
J: TRBJ1-1

DNA: TGTGCCAGCACCCGACAGGGGGCGCAGGGAAACACCATATATTTT
CDR3: CASTRQGAQGNTIYF
V: TRBV6-6
D: TRBD1
size: NA
J: TRBJ1-3

DNA: TGTGCCTGGGGACAGTTCAATCAGCCCCAGCATTTT
CDR3: CAWGQFNQPQHF
V: TRBV30
D: NA
size: NA
J: TRBJ1-5

DNA: TGTGCCATCAGTGAACCACCAGGGACTGAAGCTTTCTTT
CDR3: CAISEPPGTEAFF
V: TRBV10-3
D: NA
size: NA
J: TRBJ1-1

DNA: TGTGCCAGCAGCCCCCCGGGAGGGGGCAATCAGCCCCAGCATTTT
CDR3: CASSPPGGGNQPQHF
V: TRBV7-2
D: NA
size: NA
J: TRBJ1-5

DNA: TGTGCCAGTAGCATATCCCAAGGGGCGGCTACCTACACCGGGGAGCTGTTTTTT
CDR3: CASSISQGAATYTGELFF
V: TRBV19
D: NA
size: NA
J: TRBJ2-2

DNA: TGCGCCAGCAGCAGGGACAGCTCTGGAAACACCATATATTTT
CDR3: CASSRDSSGNTIYF
V: TRBV5-1
D: TRBD1
size: NA
J: TRBJ1-3

DNA: TGTGCCAGCAAGCGGGAAGCTTACGAGCAGTACTTC
CDR3: CASKREAYEQYF
V: TRBV28
D: TRBD2
size: few
J: TRBJ2-7

DNA: TGTGCCAGCAGCTTGCCAGGGGCTGGGAACACTGAAGCTTTCTTT
CDR3: CASSLPGAGNTEAFF
V: TRBV5-6
D: NA
size: NA
J: TRBJ1-1

DNA: TGTGCCAGTAGTGCCGCCCGGGTTTACACTGAAGCTTTCTTT
CDR3: CASSAARVYTEAFF
V: TRBV19
D: NA
size: NA
J: TRBJ1-1

DNA: TGTGCCAGCTCACCGGGACTAGCGGGTCCAACTCTTGACTTC
CDR3: CASSPGLAGPTLDF
V: TRBV18
D: TRBD2
size: NA
J: TRBJ2-7

DNA: TGCAGCGCCAGACTAGCGGGTAGACGCTACAATGAGCAGTTCTTC
CDR3: CSARLAGRRYNEQFF
V: TRBV29-1
D: TRBD2
size: NA
J: TRBJ2-1

DNA: TGTGCCAGCAGTCACCAGTCTGAAGCTTTCTTT
CDR3: CASSHQSEAFF
V: TRBV28
D: NA
size: NA
J: TRBJ1-1